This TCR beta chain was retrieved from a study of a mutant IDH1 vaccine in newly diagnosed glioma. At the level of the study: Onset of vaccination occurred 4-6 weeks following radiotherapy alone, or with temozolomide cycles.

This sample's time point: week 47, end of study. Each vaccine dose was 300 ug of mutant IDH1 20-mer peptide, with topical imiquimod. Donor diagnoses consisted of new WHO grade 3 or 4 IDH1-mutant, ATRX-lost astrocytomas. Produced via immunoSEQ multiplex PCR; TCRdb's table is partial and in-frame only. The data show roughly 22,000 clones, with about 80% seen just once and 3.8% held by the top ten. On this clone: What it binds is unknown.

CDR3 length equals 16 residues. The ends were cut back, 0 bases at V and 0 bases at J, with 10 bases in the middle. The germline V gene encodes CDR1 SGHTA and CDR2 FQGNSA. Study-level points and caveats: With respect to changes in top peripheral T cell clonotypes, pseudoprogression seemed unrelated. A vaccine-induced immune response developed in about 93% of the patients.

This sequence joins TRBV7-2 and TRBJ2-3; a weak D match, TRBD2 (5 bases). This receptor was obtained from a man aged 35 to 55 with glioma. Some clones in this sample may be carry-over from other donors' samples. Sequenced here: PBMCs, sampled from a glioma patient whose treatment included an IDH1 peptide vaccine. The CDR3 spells CASSLAGGSSTDTQYF. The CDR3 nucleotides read TGTGCCAGCAGCTTAGCTGGAGGATCCAGCACAGATACGCAGTATTTT.